What follows is one TCR beta chain and its context. Its antigen is not known. These data originate in a study of cytomegalovirus exposure and HLA in healthy donors. Study results and caveats: Cytomegalovirus association was assigned to about 150 TCR beta chains. Common viral pathogens (according to a later analysis) appeared linked to several of the most significant clusters.

This CDR3 has 15 residues. Germline-derived CDR1 and CDR2 are SGHAT and FQNNGV. V trimming: 5 bases; J trimming: 0 bases; junction bases outside the gene matches: 3. PCR primers comprised 60 Vbeta and 13 Jbeta primers. Method: immunoSEQ multiplex PCR; TCRdb's copy keeps in-frame clones and lacks some. Of a few hundred thousand clones in the sample, around four fifths were seen once. This clonotype originated in a woman between 35 and 50 years old in good health and CMV-seronegative. The specimen was PBMCs. The chain combines TRBV11-2 with TRBJ1-3; TRBD1 matches 8 bases. In DNA form, the CDR3 reads TGTGCCAGCAGCCGGACAGGGAACTCTGGAAACACCATATATTTT. It specifies CASSRTGNSGNTIYF. The full variable domain, in which reference TRBV11-2 and TRBJ1-3 provide the parts outside the CDR3, is EAGVAQSPRYKIIEKRQSVAFWCNPISGHATLYWYQQILGQGPKLLIQFQNNGVVDDSQLPKDRFSAERLKGVDSTLKIQPAKLEDSAVYLCASSRTGNSGNTIYFGEGSWLTVV.